Each of the 11 T cell receptor beta chains below was sequenced from the same sample in a study of cytomegalovirus exposure and HLA in healthy donors. The PCR used 60 Vbeta and 13 Jbeta primers. Only in-frame clones appear in the TCRdb table, and some are missing; sequencing was by immunoSEQ multiplex PCR. The sample holds 120,000 or so clones, roughly 80% seen once. Sequencing was carried out using PBMCs. These receptors were collected from a man younger than 40 in good health and CMV-seronegative.

The V call is TRBV7-3, the J call TRBJ2-3; 12 bases are shared with TRBD2. The V segment lost 5 bases and the J segment 3 bases; nucleotides outside the gene matches: 3. The CDR3 has 15 amino acids. Germline values: CDR1 SGHTA, CDR2 FQGTGA. CDR3 region: CASSTGLAGTDTQYF. The CDR3 nucleotides are TGTGCCAGCAGCACCGGACTAGCGGGGACAGATACGCAGTATTTT.

This clone was seen more than once but under ten times. The CDR3 loop is CAISNKRTDENEKLFF. In DNA form, the CDR3 reads TGTGCCATCAGTAACAAACGGACTGATGAAAATGAAAAACTGTTTTTT. The chain has TRBV10-3 and TRBJ1-4; D gene unclear. From germline, CDR1 is ENHRY and CDR2 SYGVKD. With 5 bases removed from V and 5 bases from J, the gap between germline ends came to 18 bases. The CDR3 has 16 residues.

The chain uses TRBV7-3 and TRBJ2-1, with TRBD2 as a possible D gene (6 bases). The V end was cut by 4 bases, the J end by 5 bases, with 15 bases between. Per germline, CDR1 SGHTA and CDR2 FQGTGA. This CDR3 has 15 residues. The CDR3 sequence: CASSSRSGDNNEQFF. The CDR3 DNA follows: TGTGCCAGCAGCTCCAGATCGGGGGATAACAATGAGCAGTTCTTC.

The sample holds one count of this clone. CDR3 nucleotides: TGTGCCAGTAGTATAGGGAGGCAGCGTACCACCGGGGAGCTGTTTTTT. It is translated as CASSIGRQRTTGELFF. J is TRBJ2-2 and V is TRBV19; weak D call: TRBD2 (5 bases). Germline V CDR1 and CDR2: LNHDA, SQIVND (reference sequence). The V end was cut by 1 base, the J end by 4 bases, with 13 bases between. The length of the CDR3 is 16 residues.

Note on this clone: Other DNA variants within this sample encode the same CDR3. The J gene is TRBJ1-4, the V gene TRBV15; weak D call: TRBD1 (6 bases). This CDR3 comprises 13 residues. Germline CDR1 reads LNHNV; CDR2 reads YYDKDF (reference sequence). V was shortened by 0 bases and J by 8 bases, with 7 bases between the two germline ends. The CDR3 DNA reads as TGTGCCACCAGCAGAGACCAGGGGGAAAAACTGTTTTTT. Its translation: CATSRDQGEKLFF. The full variable domain, with the rest looked up from reference TRBV15 and TRBJ1-4, is DAMVIQNPRYQVTQFGKPVTLSCSQTLNHNVMYWYQQKSSQAPKLLFHYYDKDFNNEADTPDNFQSRRPNTSFCFLDIRSPGLGDTAMYLCATSRDQGEKLFFGSGTQLSVL.

The chain joins TRBV4-1 to TRBJ2-7, with 9 bases fitting TRBD2. This CDR3 contains 14 residues. The V segment lost 1 base and the J segment 6 bases; nucleotides outside the gene matches: 4. Germline lookup yields CDR1 MGHRA and CDR2 YSYEKL. The CDR3 spells CASSQGNSGGEQYF. Here the CDR3 DNA reads TGCGCCAGCAGCCAAGGAAATAGCGGGGGCGAGCAGTACTTC.

This sequence joins TRBV5-6 and TRBJ2-1; TRBD2 agrees at 8 bases. After removal of 4 bases from V and 10 bases from J, the junction contained 7 bases not matched to a gene. The CDR3 extends over 13 amino acids. CDR1 SGHDT and CDR2 YYEEEE come from the germline V gene. CDR3 nucleotide sequence: TGTGCCAGCAGCCGTAGAGCGGGAGAGGAGCAGTTCTTC. Protein: CASSRRAGEEQFF. Full variable domain (remainder filled in from reference TRBV5-6 and TRBJ2-1): DAGVTQSPTHLIKTRGQQVTLRCSPKSGHDTVSWYQQALGQGPQFIFQYYEEEERQRGNFPDRFSGHQFPNYSSELNVNALLLGDSALYLCASSRRAGEEQFFGPGTRLTVL.

This clone has only a few counts. This rearrangement joins TRBV6-1 to TRBJ1-2; a possible D gene is TRBD1 (5 bases). The V gene lost 2 bases and the J gene lost 3 bases, with 13 bases spanning the gap. Germline V gene lookup returns CDR1 MNHNS and CDR2 SASEGT. This CDR3 comprises 15 residues. The CDR3 DNA reads as TGTGCCAGCAGTGAAATTTATTGGGGGGACTATGGCTACACCTTC. Translated, it gives CASSEIYWGDYGYTF.

V usage is TRBV4-3 and J usage is TRBJ1-4; D is perhaps TRBD1 (5 bases). CDR1 and CDR2 (germline): LGHNA, YSLEER. The CDR3 covers 13 residues. Trimming took off 5 bases at V and 8 bases at J, with 12 bases between the two ends. DNA for the CDR3: TGCGCCAGCAGCGGGCGGGGGAAGGAAAAACTGTTTTTT. It codes for CASSGRGKEKLFF.

The CDR3 region has the DNA TGCGCCAGCAGCCCTCGACAGGGTAGCAAGGAGCTGTTTTTT. It is translated as CASSPRQGSKELFF. The chain couples TRBV4-3 to TRBJ2-2; 7 bases agree with TRBD1. From germline, CDR1 is LGHNA and CDR2 YSLEER. V lost 4 bases and J lost 10; bases outside the gene matches: 9. The CDR3 is 14 amino acids.

This rearrangement joins TRBV7-8 to TRBJ2-5; D gene ambiguous. Germline assignment: CDR1 SGHVS and CDR2 FQNEAQ. The CDR3 loop spans 12 amino acids. V lost 5 bases and J lost 5, with 9 bases in between. The CDR3 DNA follows: TGTGCCAGCAGCCTCCGAGTGGAGACCCAGTACTTC. Protein sequence: CASSLRVETQYF.